The clone carrying this T cell receptor (beta chain) was detected a few times. This sample stems from a study of T-cell reconstitution after alpha-beta-depleted transplantation in children. Germline V gene sequence: CDR1 MNHEY, CDR2 SMNVEV (reference sequence). Trimming took 7 bases from V and 0 from J; bases not matched to a gene: 6. CDR3 length equals 15 residues. Preparation of the TCRbeta library involved a method that used unique molecular identifiers. MiXCR was run by TCRdb on the PCR reads, yielding one entry per CDR3 protein. The sample holds roughly 350,000 distinct CDR3 sequences; under 13% are singletons and the top ten take 2% to 3%.

V gene TRBV27 combines with J gene TRBJ2-7, with 10 bases fitting TRBD1. This sequence originates from a human donor who donated a stem cell graft to a child with acute lymphoblastic leukemia. The sequences come from PBMCs from the stem cell graft donor, collected from the stem cell graft. The CDR3 loop is CASTSGTGVSYEQYF. Written as DNA, the CDR3 is TGTGCCAGCACCTCCGGGACAGGGGTCTCCTACGAGCAGTACTTC.